These 29 T cell receptor beta chains were sequenced from one sample in a study of CD8 T cells in Susac syndrome. After extraction with the RNeasy kit, about 0.45 to 1 ug of the RNA was reverse transcribed using random hexamers. One entry per CDR3 protein, called by TCRdb with MiXCR from the immunoSEQ multiplex PCR reads. The sample carries around 280,000 distinct CDR3 sequences, just over 90% recorded once. Sequencing was done on a sample of CD4+ T cells from PBMCs. The receptors were gathered from a human donor with multiple sclerosis.

The rearrangement uses TRBV7-9 and TRBJ1-1; tentative D call: TRBD1 (5 bases). There are 15 residues in the CDR3. Between the trimmed V and J ends, which lost 5 bases and 6 bases, there was a span of 19 bases. CDR1 SEHNR and CDR2 FQNEAQ come from the germline V gene (reference sequence). The CDR3 loop is CASSLGTAWAAEAFF. The CDR3 DNA reads as TGTGCCAGCAGCCTCGGGACTGCATGGGCGGCTGAAGCTTTCTTT. Full variable domain (rest looked up from reference TRBV7-9 and TRBJ1-1): DTGVSQNPRHKITKRGQNVTFRCDPISEHNRLYWYRQTLGQGPEFLTYFQNEAQLEKSRLLSDRFSAERPKGSFSTLEIQRTEQGDSAMYLCASSLGTAWAAEAFFGQGTRLTVV.

The chain's CDR3 is CATSRDLFGTGDGYTF. The DNA of the CDR3 is TGTGCCACCAGCAGAGATCTGTTCGGGACAGGGGATGGCTACACCTTC. V usage is TRBV15 and J usage is TRBJ1-2, with TRBD1 matching over 10 bases. CDR3 size: 16 residues. V gave up 0 bases and J gave up 6 bases; unmatched junction bases: 7. Germline V gives CDR1 LNHNV, CDR2 YYDKDF (reference sequence). Full variable domain (rest looked up from reference TRBV15 and TRBJ1-2): DAMVIQNPRYQVTQFGKPVTLSCSQTLNHNVMYWYQQKSSQAPKLLFHYYDKDFNNEADTPDNFQSRRPNTSFCFLDIRSPGLGDTAMYLCATSRDLFGTGDGYTFGSGTRLTVV.

The V gene is TRBV7-9, the J gene TRBJ1-2; tentatively, D is TRBD1 (5 bases). The ends were cut back, 3 bases at V and 7 bases at J, with 12 bases in the middle. This CDR3 comprises 13 residues. Germline lookup yields CDR1 SEHNR and CDR2 FQNEAQ (reference sequence). CDR3 protein: CASSFQGTGGYTF. Here the CDR3 DNA reads TGTGCCAGCAGCTTTCAGGGTACGGGTGGCTACACCTTC.

The V call is TRBV20-1, the J call TRBJ1-1; 7 positions match TRBD1. The length of the CDR3 is 14 residues. Germline values: CDR1 DFQATT, CDR2 SNEGSKA (reference sequence). The trim removed 2 bases at V and 3 bases at J, leaving 6 bases unmatched. The CDR3 DNA reads TGCAGTGCTAGAAAGGTCACAGGGGACACTGAAGCTTTCTTT. Its translation: CSARKVTGDTEAFF.

There are a few counts of this clonotype. The chain has TRBV18 and TRBJ1-6; D call uncertain. CDR1 is KGHSH, CDR2 LQKENI, per germline. The CDR3 covers 12 residues. The V end lost 4 bases, the J end lost 7 bases, and 5 bases lay between the germline ends. The CDR3 DNA reads TGTGCCAGCTCACTTGAGAATTCACCCCTCCACTTT. Translating it yields CASSLENSPLHF.

This chain joins TRBV7-9 and TRBJ1-2; TRBD1 might be the D (5 bases). The CDR3 is 14 residues long. The V end lost 1 base, the J end lost 4 bases, and 10 bases lay between the germline ends. Germline CDR1 SEHNR, CDR2 FQNEAQ (reference sequence). This CDR3 is CASSLGQGTYGYTF. In DNA form, the CDR3 reads TGTGCCAGCAGCTTAGGGCAGGGTACCTATGGCTACACCTTC.

The chain uses TRBV29-1 and TRBJ1-1; D not certain. V gave up 0 bases and J gave up 1 base, with 12 bases separating them. The CDR3 contains 15 residues. Germline V gene lookup returns CDR1 SQVTM and CDR2 ANQGSEA. The CDR3 reads CSVEDYIPQNTEAFF. The CDR3 DNA is TGCAGCGTTGAAGATTACATCCCACAGAACACTGAAGCTTTCTTT. The entire variable domain, with the rest obtained from reference TRBV29-1 and TRBJ1-1, is as follows: SAVISQKPSRDICQRGTSLTIQCQVDSQVTMMFWYRQQPGQSLTLIATANQGSEATYESGFVIDKFPISRPNLTFSTLTVSNMSPEDSSIYLCSVEDYIPQNTEAFFGQGTRLTVV.

This clonotype was observed a few times. This chain uses TRBV3-1 with TRBJ1-2; TRBD1 is a possible D gene (5 bases). Per the germline V gene, CDR1 is LGHDT and CDR2 is YNNKEL (reference sequence). The CDR3 extends over 16 amino acids. Trimming cost V 1 base and J 4 bases, with 16 bases left between them. CDR3 residues: CASSQAGQGGRYGYTF. CDR3 nucleotides: TGTGCCAGCAGCCAAGCAGGGCAGGGAGGCCGCTATGGCTACACCTTC.

This chain joins TRBV30 and TRBJ1-1; D not certain. Trimming left V 7 bases short and J 10 bases short, with 13 bases between. This CDR3 contains 10 residues. The germline V gene encodes CDR1 GTSNPN and CDR2 SVGIG (reference sequence). CDR3 in amino acids: CASRPEAAFF. The CDR3 coding sequence is TGTGCCTCCCGCCCGGAGGCAGCTTTCTTT.

This clonotype was observed once. The V and J genes are TRBV5-1 and TRBJ1-3, with D possibly being TRBD1 (6 bases). This CDR3 has 16 residues. Trimming removed 4 bases from V and 0 bases from J, with 14 bases in between. CDR1 SGHRS and CDR2 YFSETQ come from the germline V gene. CDR3 protein: CASSPSTGNSGNTIYF. CDR3 bases: TGCGCCAGCAGCCCGTCGACAGGAAACTCTGGAAACACCATATATTTT.

The CDR3 protein is CSVEDVLAPLGDNEQFF. CDR3 DNA: TGCAGCGTTGAAGATGTACTGGCCCCCCTTGGGGACAATGAGCAGTTCTTC. The chain uses TRBV29-1 and TRBJ2-1; D gene unclear. This CDR3 has 17 amino acids. V lost 0 bases and J lost 5, with 20 bases in between. Per the germline V gene, CDR1 is SQVTM and CDR2 is ANQGSEA.

The rearrangement joins TRBV21-1 to TRBJ1-4. TRBV21-1 is termed a pseudogene. The CDR3 contains 17 residues. Here the CDR3 DNA reads TGTGCCAGCAGCAAAGGGTCTGACCGGACGCCTAATGAAAAACTGTTTTTT. Protein product: CASSKGSDRTPNEKLFF.

The chain is built from TRBV20-1 and TRBJ2-5; D is perhaps TRBD2 (7 bases). There are 13 residues in the CDR3. Germline CDR1 DFQATT, CDR2 SNEGSKA (reference sequence). With 1 base removed from V and 5 bases from J, the gap between germline ends came to 11 bases. This chain's CDR3 is CSARAGGGETQYF. The CDR3, as DNA: TGCAGTGCTAGAGCGGGGGGCGGTGAGACCCAGTACTTC.

The gene calls are TRBV3-1 and TRBJ2-1, with 11 bases fitting TRBD2. CDR3 length equals 14 residues. Trimming took 6 bases from V and 10 from J; bases not matched to a gene: 8. Germline CDR1 reads LGHDT; CDR2 reads YNNKEL (reference sequence). The DNA for the CDR3 is TGTGCCAGCAGGGATAGCGGGGGGGCTGGCGAGCAGTTCTTC. As protein: CASRDSGGAGEQFF.

The chain couples TRBV4-1 to TRBJ2-5; D perhaps matches TRBD2 (5 bases). Germline CDR1 is MGHRA and CDR2 is YSYEKL. The germline V and J ends were trimmed by 5 bases and 4 bases, with 26 bases remaining between them. This CDR3 is built from 18 residues. This CDR3 is CASSAHYPLNRAGETQYF. The CDR3 nucleotides read TGCGCCAGCAGCGCTCACTATCCCCTCAATCGGGCGGGAGAGACCCAGTACTTC.

This clonotype came up once. This chain joins TRBV9 and TRBJ2-3; D unclear. The CDR3 extends over 15 amino acids. The germline CDR1 and CDR2 sequences are SGDLS and YYNGEE. V was trimmed by 0 bases and J by 0 bases, leaving 8 bases between them. The CDR3 spells CASSVEQSSTDTQYF. Written as DNA, the CDR3 is TGTGCCAGCAGCGTAGAACAGTCTAGCACAGATACGCAGTATTTT.

The genes are TRBV19 and TRBJ1-1, with no clear D. This CDR3 is built from 13 residues. Trimming removed 0 bases at V and 4 bases at J, with 6 bases between. Germline CDR1 LNHDA, CDR2 SQIVND (reference sequence). The CDR3 here is CASSIDRGTEAFF. In nucleotides, the CDR3 is TGTGCCAGTAGTATAGATCGGGGCACTGAAGCTTTCTTT.

The gene calls are TRBV5-1 and TRBJ1-1; D is ambiguous. Deletions cut 0 bases from V and 6 bases from J, with 15 bases between. The CDR3 consists of 15 residues. Looked up from germline, CDR1 is SGHRS and CDR2 is YFSETQ. The CDR3 DNA reads as TGCGCCAGCAGCTTGGAGCCAGGCGGTTTCGCTGAAGCTTTCTTT. Protein product: CASSLEPGGFAEAFF.

The CDR3 DNA reads as TGTGCCAGCAGCGGGAGCGGGGGCTCCTACAATGAGCAGTTCTTC. Translation gives CASSGSGGSYNEQFF. The chain employs TRBV7-2 and TRBJ2-1, with 8 nucleotides matching TRBD2. V lost 5 bases, J lost 0 bases, and 3 bases stayed unmatched. Germline V CDR1 and CDR2: SGHTA, FQGNSA. There are 15 residues in the CDR3. Full variable domain (rest looked up from reference TRBV7-2 and TRBJ2-1): GAGVSQSPSNKVTEKGKDVELRCDPISGHTALYWYRQSLGQGLEFLIYFQGNSAPDKSGLPSDRFSAERTGGSVSTLTIQRTQQEDSAVYLCASSGSGGSYNEQFFGPGTRLTVL.

The genes are TRBV20-1 and TRBJ2-3, with 10 positions matching TRBD2. The junction had 6 bases not matched to a gene; V was cut back by 5 bases and J by 4 bases. In germline, CDR1 is DFQATT, CDR2 SNEGSKA (reference sequence). This CDR3 contains 14 residues. CDR3 region: CSAGGAGGPDTQYF. DNA for the CDR3: TGCAGTGCTGGAGGAGCGGGAGGGCCAGATACGCAGTATTTT.

The rearrangement links TRBV5-1 to TRBJ1-3, with no clear D. Germline CDR1 reads SGHRS; CDR2 reads YFSETQ. This CDR3 region has 13 residues. The germline V and J ends were trimmed by 0 bases and 2 bases, with 3 bases remaining between them. The CDR3 is CASSLDAGNTIYF. For the CDR3, the DNA is TGCGCCAGCAGCTTGGATGCTGGAAACACCATATATTTT. The full variable domain, rest sourced from reference TRBV5-1 and TRBJ1-3, is KAGVTQTPRYLIKTRGQQVTLSCSPISGHRSVSWYQQTPGQGLQFLFEYFSETQRNKGNFPGRFSGRQFSNSRSEMNVSTLELGDSALYLCASSLDAGNTIYFGEGSWLTVV.

The chain is built from TRBV29-1 and TRBJ1-1, with 7 bases aligning to TRBD1. Looked up from germline, CDR1 is SQVTM and CDR2 is ANQGSEA. The J segment lost 6 bases and the V segment lost 6 bases, leaving 4 bases of the junction unmatched. The CDR3 length is 11 residues. CDR3 coding DNA: TGCAGCGTCAGCGACAGGGCTGAAGCTTTCTTT. Translation gives CSVSDRAEAFF. Complete variable domain (other parts from reference TRBV29-1 and TRBJ1-1): SAVISQKPSRDICQRGTSLTIQCQVDSQVTMMFWYRQQPGQSLTLIATANQGSEATYESGFVIDKFPISRPNLTFSTLTVSNMSPEDSSIYLCSVSDRAEAFFGQGTRLTVV.

The V gene is TRBV3-1, the J gene TRBJ2-1; 13 nucleotides align to TRBD2. V shed 4 bases and J 5 bases; nucleotides not matched to a gene: 5. Germline CDR1 reads LGHDT; CDR2 reads YNNKEL (reference sequence). The CDR3 runs 16 residues. The CDR3 region has the DNA TGTGCCAGCAGCCGGACTAGCGGGAGATTGAACAATGAGCAGTTCTTC. This gives the protein CASSRTSGRLNNEQFF.

The chain employs TRBV5-4 and TRBJ2-1; a possible D gene is TRBD2 (5 bases). The CDR3 is 13 residues long. Germline lookup yields CDR1 SGHNT and CDR2 YYREEE (reference sequence). V was pared by 0 bases and J by 9 bases, with 10 bases between. CDR3 nucleotides: TGTGCCAGCAGCTTGGCACTAGGTCTTGAGCAGTTCTTC. Translating gives CASSLALGLEQFF.

The chain recombines TRBV7-8 with TRBJ2-5; 10 nucleotides agree with TRBD2. The CDR3 has 16 residues. Germline-derived CDR1 and CDR2 are SGHVS and FQNEAQ. The J segment lost 5 bases and the V segment lost 7 bases, leaving 13 bases of the junction unmatched. In DNA, the CDR3 is TGTGCCAGCATCCCCGCAGGGCTAGCGGGGGTGGAGACCCAGTACTTC. As protein: CASIPAGLAGVETQYF. The variable domain in full, with the rest retrieved from reference TRBV7-8 and TRBJ2-5, is GAGVSQSPRYKVAKRGQDVALRCDPISGHVSLFWYQQALGQGPEFLTYFQNEAQLDKSGLPSDRFFAERPEGSVSTLKIQRTQQEDSAVYLCASIPAGLAGVETQYFGPGTRLLVL.

The genes are TRBV7-8 and TRBJ2-4, with TRBD1 as a possible D gene (7 bases). Germline V gene sequence: CDR1 SGHVS, CDR2 FQNEAQ. Trimming took 5 bases from V and 3 from J, leaving 17 bases between them. This CDR3 comprises 16 residues. The CDR3 sequence: CASSPRQGGVKNIQYF. The CDR3 nucleotides read TGTGCCAGCAGCCCGAGACAGGGAGGAGTCAAAAACATTCAGTACTTC. Variable domain in full (rest from reference TRBV7-8 and TRBJ2-4): GAGVSQSPRYKVAKRGQDVALRCDPISGHVSLFWYQQALGQGPEFLTYFQNEAQLDKSGLPSDRFFAERPEGSVSTLKIQRTQQEDSAVYLCASSPRQGGVKNIQYFGAGTRLSVL.

The sample holds one count of this clonotype. This sequence joins TRBV7-2 and TRBJ1-2; no reliable D call. Germline CDR1 is SGHTA and CDR2 is FQGNSA. CDR3 size: 13 residues. The V end was cut by 2 bases, the J end by 5 bases, with 9 bases between. The DNA of the CDR3 is TGTGCCAGCAGCTTACCGGGAATATATGGCTACACCTTC. Translation: CASSLPGIYGYTF. Full variable domain (rest looked up from reference TRBV7-2 and TRBJ1-2): GAGVSQSPSNKVTEKGKDVELRCDPISGHTALYWYRQSLGQGLEFLIYFQGNSAPDKSGLPSDRFSAERTGGSVSTLTIQRTQQEDSAVYLCASSLPGIYGYTFGSGTRLTVV.

This chain connects TRBV12-3 or TRBV12-4 to TRBJ1-1; perhaps TRBD1 as D (5 bases). The V gene lost 4 bases and the J gene lost 1 base, with 13 bases spanning the gap. CDR3 length: 15 residues. Here the CDR3 reads CASSSRATGNTEAFF. In DNA form, the CDR3 reads TGTGCCAGCAGTTCCCGGGCCACAGGGAACACTGAAGCTTTCTTT.

The V gene is TRBV12-3 or TRBV12-4, the J gene TRBJ1-6, with TRBD1 identical over 7 bases. J was trimmed by 7 bases and V by 5 bases; bases with no gene match: 8. This CDR3 spans 15 amino acids. The CDR3 region is CASSKTGRGNSPLHF. The CDR3 nucleotides are TGTGCCAGCAGTAAGACAGGGAGGGGGAATTCACCCCTCCACTTT.